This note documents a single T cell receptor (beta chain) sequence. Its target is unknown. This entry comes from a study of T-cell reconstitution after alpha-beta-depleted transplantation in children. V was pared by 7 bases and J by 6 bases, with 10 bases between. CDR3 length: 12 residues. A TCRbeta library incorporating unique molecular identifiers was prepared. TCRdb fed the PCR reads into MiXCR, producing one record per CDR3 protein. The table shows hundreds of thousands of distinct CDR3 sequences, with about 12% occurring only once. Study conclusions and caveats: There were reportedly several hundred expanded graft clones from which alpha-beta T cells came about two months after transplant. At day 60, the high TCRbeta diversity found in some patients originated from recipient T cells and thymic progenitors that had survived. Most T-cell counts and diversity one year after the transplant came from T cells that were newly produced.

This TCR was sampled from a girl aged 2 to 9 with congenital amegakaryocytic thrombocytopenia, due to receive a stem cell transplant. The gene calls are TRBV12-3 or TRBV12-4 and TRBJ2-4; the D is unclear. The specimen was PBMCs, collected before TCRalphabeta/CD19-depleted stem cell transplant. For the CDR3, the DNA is TGTGCCAGCACCTTCGTGCGAAACATTCAGTACTTC. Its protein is CASTFVRNIQYF.